Below, 7 T cell receptor beta chains from the same sample are listed, as sequenced in a study of blood T cell repertoires in COVID-19. Data came from immunoSEQ multiplex PCR; TCRdb stores just in-frame clones and leaves some out. Of under 300,000 clones in the sample, just over 90% were seen once. The sample comprised PBMCs or T cells enriched from blood (not recorded which). The receptor source for this set is a woman aged 18-35 years who had recovered from COVID-19.

A single count supports this clone. The chain carries TRBV10-3 and TRBJ1-6, with TRBD1 matching over 8 bases. The CDR3 loop spans 16 amino acids. V was clipped by 0 bases and J by 8 bases; unmatched bases: 6. Germline V CDR1 and CDR2: ENHRY, SYGVKD. DNA for the CDR3: TGTGCCATCAGTGAGTCCGACAGGGGTGGGCATTCACCCCTCCACTTT. Translation: CAISESDRGGHSPLHF.

The rearrangement links TRBV5-1 to TRBJ2-3; 9 nucleotides match TRBD2. Looked up from germline, CDR1 is SGHRS and CDR2 is YFSETQ. The length of the CDR3 is 16 residues. After removal of 6 bases from V and 5 bases from J, the junction contained 13 bases not matched to a gene. CDR3 DNA: TGCGCCAGCAAGGCAGGGACTAGCCTCTATATAGATACGCAGTATTTT. It encodes CASKAGTSLYIDTQYF. The whole variable domain, remainder taken from reference TRBV5-1 and TRBJ2-3, is KAGVTQTPRYLIKTRGQQVTLSCSPISGHRSVSWYQQTPGQGLQFLFEYFSETQRNKGNFPGRFSGRQFSNSRSEMNVSTLELGDSALYLCASKAGTSLYIDTQYFGPGTRLTVL.

This chain joins TRBV18 and TRBJ2-5, with TRBD2 as a possible D gene (5 bases). Germline CDR1 KGHSH, CDR2 LQKENI. The CDR3 is 20 amino acids. V lost 0 bases to trimming and J lost 1 base, with 24 bases between them. CDR3 sequence reads: CASSPPLSRQPDGSQETQYF. The CDR3 DNA reads TGTGCCAGCTCACCACCGTTAAGCCGGCAGCCAGATGGGAGCCAAGAGACCCAGTACTTC.

The chain uses TRBV27 and TRBJ2-1; 8 bases are shared with TRBD1. The trim removed 3 bases at V and 7 bases at J, leaving 5 bases unmatched. The CDR3 is made up of 14 amino acids. Germline V gene data show CDR1 as MNHEY and CDR2 as SMNVEV (reference sequence). CDR3 sequence (DNA): TGTGCCAGCAGTTTTAACAGGGGGAGGAATGAGCAGTTCTTC. Protein: CASSFNRGRNEQFF.

This clone appeared once. The chain employs TRBV20-1 and TRBJ1-1, with D possibly being TRBD1 (6 bases). This CDR3 has 11 amino acids. Germline assignment: CDR1 DFQATT and CDR2 SNEGSKA (reference sequence). V was pared by 4 bases and J by 7 bases, with 10 bases between. This CDR3 is CSAKGQHEAFF. The CDR3 bases are TGCAGTGCTAAAGGACAGCATGAAGCTTTCTTT.

The V call is TRBV3-1 (or the pseudogene TRBV3-2), the J call TRBJ1-5; 10 bases agree with TRBD1. The V and J ends lost 4 bases and 6 bases, in that order; junction bases with no gene match: 6. This CDR3 contains 15 residues. The germline CDR1 and CDR2 sequences are LGHDT and YNNKEL (reference sequence). The CDR3 sequence: CASSPDRGRGQPQHF. The CDR3 nucleotides are TGTGCCAGCAGCCCAGACAGGGGGCGCGGTCAGCCCCAGCATTTT.

J is TRBJ1-1 and V is TRBV9; D is perhaps TRBD1 (5 bases). Germline V CDR1 and CDR2: SGDLS, YYNGEE. The CDR3 length is 14 residues. The V end lost 2 bases, the J end lost 6 bases, and 14 bases lay between the germline ends. The CDR3 DNA is TGTGCCAGCAGCGTCGAGTTTGGGGCAGCTGAAGCTTTCTTT. This translates into CASSVEFGAAEAFF.